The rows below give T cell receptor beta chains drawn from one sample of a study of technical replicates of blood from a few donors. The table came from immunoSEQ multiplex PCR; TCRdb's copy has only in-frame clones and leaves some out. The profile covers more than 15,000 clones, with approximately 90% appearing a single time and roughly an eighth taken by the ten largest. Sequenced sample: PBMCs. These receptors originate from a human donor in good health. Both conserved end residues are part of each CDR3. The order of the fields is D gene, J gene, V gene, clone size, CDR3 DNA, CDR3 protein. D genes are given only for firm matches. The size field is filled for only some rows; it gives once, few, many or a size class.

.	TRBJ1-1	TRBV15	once	TGTGCCACCAGCAGAGCCGCTGAAGCTTTCTTT	CATSRAAEAFF
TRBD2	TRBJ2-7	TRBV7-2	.	TGTGCCAGCACCACATCTAGCGGGAGCGCGGGGTACGAGCAGTACTTC	CASTTSSGSAGYEQYF
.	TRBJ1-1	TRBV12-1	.	TGTGCCAGCAGCTTTGCGCCCCCCGGGGCTGAAGCTTTCTTT	CASSFAPPGAEAFF
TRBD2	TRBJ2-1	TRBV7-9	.	TGTGCCAGCAGCTTGACTAGCGGGAAAGGTTACAATGAGCAGTTCTTC	CASSLTSGKGYNEQFF
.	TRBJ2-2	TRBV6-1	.	TGTGCCAGCAGTGACAGGGCTTTTGGCACCGGGGAGCTGTTTTTT	CASSDRAFGTGELFF
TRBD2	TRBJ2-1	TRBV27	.	TGTGCCAGCAGTGTAAGGGGCTTGGGGCGGGAGTATGAGCAGTTCTTC	CASSVRGLGREYEQFF
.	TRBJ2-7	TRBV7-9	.	TGTGCCAGCAGCCCCGGAGGCTCCTACGAGCAGTACTTC	CASSPGGSYEQYF
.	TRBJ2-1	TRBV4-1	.	TGCGCCAGCAGCACCGGGACTCAAGTTTTCGATGAGCAGTTCTTC	CASSTGTQVFDEQFF
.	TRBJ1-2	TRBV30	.	TGTGCCTGGAGTGTACTTCAGGCCGGGAGCGGCTACACCTTC	CAWSVLQAGSGYTF
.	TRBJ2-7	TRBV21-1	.	TGTGCCAGCAGCAAAAGGGACATAAAGGGCGAGCAGTACTTC	CASSKRDIKGEQYF
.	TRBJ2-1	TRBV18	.	TGTGCCAGCTCACCACCGAACGGGGGTGAGCAGTTCTTC	CASSPPNGGEQFF
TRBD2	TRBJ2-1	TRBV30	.	TGTGCCCGGACTAGCGGGAATCTAGGCTCCTACAATGAGCAGTTCTTC	CARTSGNLGSYNEQFF
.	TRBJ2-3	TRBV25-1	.	TGTGCCAGCATCTCGGCAGGAGGAGATACGCAGTATTTT	CASISAGGDTQYF
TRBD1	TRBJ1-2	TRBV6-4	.	TGTGCCAGCAGTGAAGGGACAGCTAACTATGGCTACACCTTC	CASSEGTANYGYTF
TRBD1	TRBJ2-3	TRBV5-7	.	TGTGCCAGCAGCTACATGACAGGGGGCGCCGGCACAGATACGCAGTATTTT	CASSYMTGGAGTDTQYF
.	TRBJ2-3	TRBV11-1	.	TGTGCCAGCAGTTCCCTTCCAGCGGTAGATACGCAGTATTTT	CASSSLPAVDTQYF
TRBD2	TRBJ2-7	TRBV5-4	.	TGTGCCAGCAGCTTGGACGTAGCGGGAGAGGAGTACTTC	CASSLDVAGEEYF
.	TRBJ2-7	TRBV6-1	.	TGTGCCAGCAGCGATACAGGGATTCCCTACGAGCAGTACTTC	CASSDTGIPYEQYF
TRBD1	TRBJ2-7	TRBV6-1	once	TGTGCCAGCAGTGGCCATCGACAGGGGGCAAAATCCGAGCAGTACTTC	CASSGHRQGAKSEQYF
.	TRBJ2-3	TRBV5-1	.	TGCGCCAGCAGCCCTACTACAGATACGCAGTATTTT	CASSPTTDTQYF
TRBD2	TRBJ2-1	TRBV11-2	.	TGTGCCAGCAGCCAACGGACTAGCGGGACAGGTCTCAATGAGCAGTTCTTC	CASSQRTSGTGLNEQFF
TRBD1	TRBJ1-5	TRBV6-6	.	TGTGCCAGCAGGACGGAACAGGGGGCTAGCAATCAGCCCCAGCATTTT	CASRTEQGASNQPQHF
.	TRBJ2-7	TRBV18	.	TGTGCCAGCTCCGATGTCAGTAAACACGAGCAGTACTTC	CASSDVSKHEQYF
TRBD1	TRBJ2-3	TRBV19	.	TGTGCCAGTCGGTACAGGGGGCTGGGAGATACGCAGTATTTT	CASRYRGLGDTQYF
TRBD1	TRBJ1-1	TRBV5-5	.	TGTGCCAGCAGCGCCTGGGACAGGGGGAGCACTGAAGCTTTCTTT	CASSAWDRGSTEAFF
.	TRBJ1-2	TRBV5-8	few	TGTGCCAGCAGAACGTGGCGGGGGAGCTATGGCTACACCTTC	CASRTWRGSYGYTF
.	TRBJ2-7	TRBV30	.	TGTGCCTGGAGTGCGTCAAGTACCTCGGTTGGCGAGCAGTACTTC	CAWSASSTSVGEQYF
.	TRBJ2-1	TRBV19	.	TGTGCCAGTAGTATACAGGGGTACAATGAGCAGTTCTTC	CASSIQGYNEQFF
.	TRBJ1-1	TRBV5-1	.	TGCGCCAGCAGCGGTGGGGGCTCTGAAGCTTTCTTT	CASSGGGSEAFF
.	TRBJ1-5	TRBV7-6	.	TGTGCCAGCAGCTTACGCCCCGGAACAGGGCGATATAGCAATCAGCCCCAGCATTTT	CASSLRPGTGRYSNQPQHF
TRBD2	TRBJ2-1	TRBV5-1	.	TGCGCCAGCAGCTTTAGCGGGAGTTCCTACAATGAGCAGTTCTTC	CASSFSGSSYNEQFF